This is a list of T cell receptor beta chains from one sample in a study of identical twins. TCRdb fed the 5' RACE reads into MiXCR, producing one record per CDR3 protein. This table has about 530,000 distinct CDR3 sequences, 20% to 25% appearing once. These sequences were also reported in another study, on yellow fever vaccine responses in identical twins.

Sequenced: CD4+ T cells sorted from blood. The receptors stem from a woman between 18 and 29 years old in good health. Both conserved end residues are part of each CDR3. D genes are given only for firm matches. The size entry is marked missing in some rows and otherwise reads once, few, many or a size class.

D gene	V gene	clone size	J gene	CDR3 protein	CDR3 DNA
TRBD2	TRBV12-3/TRBV12-4	NA	TRBJ2-1	CASSLVRGGPSSYNEQFF	TGTGCCAGCAGTTTGGTTCGGGGGGGCCCAAGCTCCTACAATGAGCAGTTCTTC
TRBD1	TRBV20-1	NA	TRBJ2-1	CSVPPDRAISRLEQFF	TGCAGTGTCCCCCCCGACAGGGCGATCTCTCGGCTTGAGCAGTTCTTC
TRBD1	TRBV12-3/TRBV12-4	NA	TRBJ2-7	CASSQGQVSYGQYF	TGTGCCAGCAGTCAAGGACAGGTTTCCTACGGGCAGTACTTC
TRBD1	TRBV12-3/TRBV12-4	NA	TRBJ1-5	CASSRTGGGQPQHF	TGTGCCAGCAGTCGGACAGGGGGGGGTCAGCCCCAGCATTTT
NA	TRBV19	NA	TRBJ2-2	CASSIRTAWTTGELFF	TGTGCCAGTAGTATACGGACAGCATGGACCACCGGGGAGCTGTTTTTT
TRBD2	TRBV20-1	NA	TRBJ2-5	CSAREPLAGGPGTQYF	TGCAGTGCTAGAGAACCTCTAGCGGGGGGGCCTGGGACCCAGTACTTC
NA	TRBV6-4	NA	TRBJ2-3	CASSQTRGGVFIVGLTDTQYF	TGTGCCAGCAGTCAGACCCGAGGAGGGGTATTTATCGTTGGGTTGACAGATACGCAGTATTTT
TRBD1	TRBV10-3	few	TRBJ2-3	CAIRQGADTQYF	TGTGCCATCAGGCAGGGGGCAGATACGCAGTATTTT
NA	TRBV6-2/TRBV6-3	few	TRBJ2-7	CASSAQGGEQYF	TGTGCCAGCAGTGCACAGGGGGGGGAGCAGTACTTC
TRBD1	TRBV15	NA	TRBJ2-2	CATSRGWGTDAGELFF	TGTGCCACCAGCAGAGGTTGGGGGACAGATGCCGGGGAGCTGTTTTTT
TRBD1	TRBV20-1	few	TRBJ2-7	CSAWTGRTDEQYF	TGCAGTGCTTGGACAGGGAGGACAGACGAGCAGTACTTC
TRBD2	TRBV28	few	TRBJ2-3	CASRAGGEDTQYF	TGTGCCAGCAGGGCGGGAGGCGAAGATACGCAGTATTTT
NA	TRBV12-3/TRBV12-4	NA	TRBJ2-2	CASSPRPIGRELFF	TGTGCCAGCAGTCCGAGACCGATCGGGAGGGAGCTGTTTTTT
TRBD2	TRBV4-1	NA	TRBJ2-5	CASSQLPGPAGGRKDF	TGCGCCAGCAGCCAACTCCCGGGACCAGCGGGAGGGCGAAAGGACTTC
NA	TRBV7-9	NA	TRBJ1-1	CASGDGNTEAFF	TGTGCCAGCGGCGACGGGAACACTGAAGCTTTCTTT
TRBD1	TRBV20-1	NA	TRBJ1-2	CSARDRAGGYTF	TGCAGTGCTAGGGACAGGGCAGGAGGCTACACCTTC
TRBD2	TRBV10-1	NA	TRBJ2-3	CASSETSGDTQYF	TGCGCCAGCAGTGAGACTAGCGGGGATACGCAGTATTTT
NA	TRBV2	many	TRBJ2-3	CASSRDRTDTQYF	TGTGCCAGCAGTAGGGATCGGACAGATACGCAGTATTTT
NA	TRBV5-1	NA	TRBJ2-3	CASSFGIITDTQYF	TGCGCCAGCAGCTTTGGCATTATCACAGATACGCAGTATTTT
TRBD2	TRBV7-9	NA	TRBJ2-5	CASSFSGVAGVETQYF	TGTGCCAGCAGCTTTTCTGGGGTAGCGGGAGTGGAGACCCAGTACTTC
TRBD2	TRBV7-6	NA	TRBJ2-1	CASSLTGGINNEQFF	TGTGCCAGCAGCTTAACGGGGGGGATAAACAATGAGCAGTTCTTC
NA	TRBV9	few	TRBJ1-3	CASSVLTGGSGNTIYF	TGTGCCAGCAGCGTTCTCACAGGAGGCTCTGGAAACACCATATATTTT
NA	TRBV6-5	NA	TRBJ1-1	CASSYGRGRANTEAFF	TGTGCCAGCAGTTATGGTCGAGGGAGGGCGAACACTGAAGCTTTCTTT
NA	TRBV12-3/TRBV12-4	few	TRBJ1-1	CASVNRYMNTEAFF	TGTGCCAGCGTAAACAGGTACATGAACACTGAAGCTTTCTTT
NA	TRBV18	NA	TRBJ1-6	CASSAGGPNSPLHF	TGTGCCAGCTCCGCAGGTGGGCCGAATTCACCCCTCCACTTT
NA	TRBV12-3/TRBV12-4	NA	TRBJ2-3	CASTPFRSSTDTQYF	TGTGCCAGCACCCCCTTTAGGAGTAGCACAGATACGCAGTATTTT
NA	TRBV18	NA	TRBJ1-2	CASSPSGANYGYTF	TGTGCCAGCTCACCATCGGGGGCTAACTATGGCTACACCTTC
NA	TRBV19	NA	TRBJ2-1	CASSINVLGSYNEQFF	TGTGCCAGTAGTATAAATGTTCTGGGATCCTACAATGAGCAGTTCTTC
NA	TRBV7-8	few	TRBJ2-3	CASSLRNSLKDTQYF	TGTGCCAGCAGCTTAAGAAACAGCCTCAAGGATACGCAGTATTTT
NA	TRBV12-3/TRBV12-4	few	TRBJ2-4	CASSLMGAKNIQYF	TGTGCCAGCAGTCTAATGGGGGCCAAAAACATTCAGTACTTC
TRBD2	TRBV7-3	NA	TRBJ2-3	CASSLMGTSGRANTDTQYF	TGTGCCAGCAGCTTAATGGGGACTAGCGGGAGGGCCAACACAGATACGCAGTATTTT
TRBD1	TRBV19	NA	TRBJ1-2	CASSLQGRVSYGYTF	TGTGCCAGTAGTCTACAGGGGAGAGTAAGCTATGGCTACACCTTC
NA	TRBV12-3/TRBV12-4	NA	TRBJ2-1	CASSRQSYNEQFF	TGTGCCAGCAGCCGACAGAGCTACAATGAGCAGTTCTTC
TRBD1	TRBV5-1	few	TRBJ2-1	CASSWNRGDNEQFF	TGCGCCAGCAGCTGGAACAGGGGGGACAATGAGCAGTTCTTC
TRBD2	TRBV19	NA	TRBJ2-1	CASTSAGLAGYNEQFF	TGTGCCAGTACAAGCGCGGGACTAGCGGGGTACAATGAGCAGTTCTTC
NA	TRBV19	NA	TRBJ2-3	CASSIIPSGVGADTQYF	TGTGCCAGTAGTATAATCCCCTCGGGGGTCGGGGCAGATACGCAGTATTTT
NA	TRBV12-3/TRBV12-4	many	TRBJ1-1	CASSFGGGNTEAFF	TGCGCCAGCAGCTTCGGGGGCGGGAACACTGAAGCTTTCTTT
NA	TRBV5-1	few	TRBJ2-2	CASSLNGARTGELFF	TGCGCCAGCAGCTTGAACGGGGCGCGGACCGGGGAGCTGTTTTTT
TRBD2	TRBV6-1	NA	TRBJ2-4	CASSEILAGTKNIQYF	TGTGCCAGCAGTGAAATACTAGCGGGGACCAAAAACATTCAGTACTTC
NA	TRBV27	NA	TRBJ1-5	CASSREASNQPQHF	TGTGCCAGCAGCCGGGAGGCTAGCAATCAGCCCCAGCATTTT
TRBD2	TRBV20-1	few	TRBJ2-3	CSARGLRYTDTQYF	TGCAGTGCTAGGGGACTACGATACACAGATACGCAGTATTTT
TRBD1	TRBV12-3/TRBV12-4	NA	TRBJ2-4	CASSALSPAGGFGKNIQYF	TGTGCCAGCAGCGCCCTGTCCCCAGCAGGGGGATTTGGCAAAAACATTCAGTACTTC
TRBD2	TRBV7-2	NA	TRBJ2-3	CASSFSGGAVSDTQYF	TGTGCCAGCAGCTTTAGCGGGGGGGCCGTATCAGATACGCAGTATTTT
TRBD2	TRBV4-1	NA	TRBJ2-2	CASSQAGGYTGELFF	TGCGCCAGCAGCCAAGCGGGAGGGTACACCGGGGAGCTGTTTTTT
NA	TRBV5-6	few	TRBJ2-6	CASSFPHRAGANVLTF	TGTGCCAGCAGCTTTCCCCACAGGGCTGGGGCCAACGTCCTGACTTTC
NA	TRBV7-7	NA	TRBJ2-3	CASSLDVGGPTDTQYF	TGTGCCAGCAGCTTAGACGTGGGGGGACCCACAGATACGCAGTATTTT
NA	TRBV5-1	NA	TRBJ2-1	CASSRGTGPVREQFF	TGCGCCAGCAGCCGGGGGACGGGGCCTGTCAGGGAGCAGTTCTTC
NA	TRBV5-1	many	TRBJ2-2	CASSLTDSRVGLFF	TGCGCCAGCAGCTTGACCGACTCCCGAGTGGGGCTGTTTTTT